This T cell receptor beta chain was found in a study of shared clonotypes between healthy human individuals. The table came from immunoSEQ multiplex PCR; TCRdb's copy has only in-frame clones and leaves some out. The table lists millions of clones, over 85% of them singletons, with 0.11% to 0.15% in the top ten. Findings and limits, study-wide: Donor clonotype sharing was expected to depend on sequencing depth.

CDR3 length: 15 amino acids. V lost 5 bases to trimming and J lost 7 bases; unmatched junction nucleotides: 6. CDR1 and CDR2 (germline): SGHVS, FNYEAQ. In the case of this clone: Its antigen remains unidentified.

The clonotype originates from a young man in good health. The chain joins TRBV7-6 to TRBJ2-1, with 12 bases aligning to TRBD2. Material: naive CD4+ T cells sorted from blood. Subset: CD45RA+ positively selected. The CDR3 protein is CASSGRLAGVNEQFF. The CDR3 nucleotides are TGTGCCAGCAGCGGAAGACTAGCGGGAGTGAATGAGCAGTTCTTC.